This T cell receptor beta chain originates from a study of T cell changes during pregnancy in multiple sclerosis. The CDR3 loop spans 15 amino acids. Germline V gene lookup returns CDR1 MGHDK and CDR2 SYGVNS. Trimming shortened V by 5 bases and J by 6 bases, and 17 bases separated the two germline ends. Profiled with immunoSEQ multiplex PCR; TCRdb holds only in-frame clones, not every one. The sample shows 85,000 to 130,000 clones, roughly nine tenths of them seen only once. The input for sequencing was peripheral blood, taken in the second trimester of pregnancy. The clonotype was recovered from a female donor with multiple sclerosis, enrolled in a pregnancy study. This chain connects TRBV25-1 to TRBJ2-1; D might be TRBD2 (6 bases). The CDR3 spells CASSPLGLEVNEQFF. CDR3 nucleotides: TGTGCCAGCAGTCCTCTGGGACTTGAGGTCAATGAGCAGTTCTTC. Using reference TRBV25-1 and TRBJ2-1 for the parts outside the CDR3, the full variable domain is EADIYQTPRYLVIGTGKKITLECSQTMGHDKMYWYQQDPGMELHLIHYSYGVNSTEKGDLSSESTVSRIRTEHFPLTLESARPSHTSQYLCASSPLGLEVNEQFFGPGTRLTVL.